This passage covers 13 T cell receptor beta chains from one sample sequenced in a study of shared clonotypes between healthy human individuals. Generated by immunoSEQ multiplex PCR, the TCRdb table keeps only in-frame clones and is missing some. This sample carries about 600,000 clones, around 78% of them seen once, and the ten largest clones take around 12%. Sequenced sample: PBMCs. The receptors here all came from a woman aged 40 to 50 in good health. Some clones in this sample may be carry-over from other donors' samples.

This clone showed up just once. The V call is TRBV27, the J call TRBJ1-1, with 10 bases fitting TRBD1. From germline, CDR1 is MNHEY and CDR2 SMNVEV (reference sequence). With V trimmed by 2 bases and J by 4 bases, 4 bases remained unmatched. The CDR3 is 15 amino acids. The chain's CDR3 is CASSLPGQGFTEAFF. The CDR3 nucleotides are TGTGCCAGCAGTTTACCGGGACAGGGGTTCACTGAAGCTTTCTTT.

The rearrangement uses TRBV5-1 and TRBJ2-2; D is uncertain. This CDR3 is built from 13 residues. Trimming shortened V by 7 bases and J by 4 bases, and 11 bases separated the two germline ends. Germline-derived CDR1 and CDR2 are SGHRS and YFSETQ. The CDR3 spells CASSRAITGELFF. The CDR3 DNA reads TGCGCCAGCTCCCGCGCGATCACCGGGGAGCTGTTTTTT.

V and J are TRBV5-4 and TRBJ1-2; 7 bases align to TRBD1. Germline loops: CDR1 SGHNT, CDR2 YYREEE (reference sequence). V lost 4 bases and J lost 2; bases outside the gene matches: 11. This CDR3 is 16 amino acids long. The CDR3 here is CASSQQTGPRNYGYTF. CDR3 nucleotides: TGTGCCAGCAGCCAACAGACAGGGCCGAGGAACTATGGCTACACCTTC.

The chain is built from TRBV18 and TRBJ1-3; D is unresolved. There are 13 residues in the CDR3. V was pared by 3 bases and J by 7 bases, with 10 bases between. The germline V gene has CDR1 KGHSH and CDR2 LQKENI. CDR3 nucleotides: TGTGCCAGCTCACCCGGGGAGCGCAACACCATATATTTT. It translates to CASSPGERNTIYF.

The count of this clone is one. The rearrangement uses TRBV9 and TRBJ2-1; the D is unclear. Germline lookup yields CDR1 SGDLS and CDR2 YYNGEE. The germline V and J ends were trimmed by 2 bases and 3 bases, with 12 bases remaining between them. The CDR3 has 15 residues. For the CDR3, the DNA is TGTGCCAGCAGCGTGACGGATAACCACTACAATGAGCAGTTCTTC. Translated, it gives CASSVTDNHYNEQFF.

The chain carries TRBV30 and TRBJ2-1, with TRBD2 matching over 8 bases. This CDR3 contains 13 residues. The trim removed 3 bases at V and 8 bases at J, leaving 6 bases unmatched. Germline V gene sequence: CDR1 GTSNPN, CDR2 SVGIG (reference sequence). The CDR3 nucleotides read TGTGCCTGGAGACTGCGGCGGGGGGATGAGCAGTTCTTC. This gives the protein CAWRLRRGDEQFF.

The chain employs TRBV29-1 and TRBJ2-2, with D perhaps matching TRBD1 (5 bases). The CDR3 consists of 15 residues. The germline V gene encodes CDR1 SQVTM and CDR2 ANQGSEA. V lost 4 bases and J lost 7, with 19 bases in between. DNA for the CDR3: TGCAGCGTTGTAGCAGGGCCCCTCGAGGTCGGGGAGCTGTTTTTT. Translation: CSVVAGPLEVGELFF.

Comments on this clone: Other nucleotide sequences in the sample specify the same CDR3. The chain is built from TRBV6-6 and TRBJ1-2; 9 bases match TRBD1. In germline, CDR1 is MNHNY, CDR2 SVGAGI (reference sequence). The CDR3 runs 14 residues. After removal of 6 bases from V and 5 bases from J, the junction contained 7 bases not matched to a gene. The CDR3 here is CASSFRDRDYGYTF. The CDR3 DNA reads as TGTGCCAGCAGCTTCCGGGACAGGGATTATGGCTACACCTTC.

Note on this clone: This sample also contains other DNA sequences that code for the same CDR3. The CDR3: CASSLGGGDEQFF. The CDR3 DNA is TGTGCCAGCAGCTTAGGCGGTGGGGATGAGCAGTTCTTC. The rearrangement links TRBV7-3 to TRBJ2-1, with D unresolved. V dropped 2 bases and J dropped 8 bases, with 10 bases sitting between them. Germline loops: CDR1 SGHTA, CDR2 FQGTGA. The CDR3 consists of 13 residues.

V gene TRBV5-1 combines with J gene TRBJ2-7, with D possibly TRBD2 on 5 matching bases. Germline loops: CDR1 SGHRS, CDR2 YFSETQ. The CDR3 has 15 residues. The germline V and J ends were trimmed by 3 bases and 1 base, with 14 bases remaining between them. This CDR3 reads CASSSGVASSYEQYF. Written as DNA, the CDR3 is TGCGCCAGCAGCTCCGGTGTAGCGTCTTCCTACGAGCAGTACTTC.

This rearrangement joins TRBV7-3 to TRBJ2-3; no reliable D call. Trimming stripped 5 bases from V and 0 bases from J, with 12 bases between. The germline V gene encodes CDR1 SGHTA and CDR2 FQGTGA. The CDR3 spans 15 residues. DNA of the CDR3: TGTGCCAGCAGCCACGACGGGCACAGCACAGATACGCAGTATTTT. Translated: CASSHDGHSTDTQYF.

V and J are TRBV28 and TRBJ2-7, with D perhaps being TRBD1 or TRBD2 (5 bases each). CDR3 size: 14 residues. V was cut by 4 bases and J by 3 bases, with 13 bases left in between. The germline CDR1 and CDR2 sequences are MDHEN and SYDVKM. The CDR3 coding sequence is TGTGCCAGCAGTTCCGAGGGACGTCGCTACGAGCAGTACTTC. This translates into CASSSEGRRYEQYF.

This chain links TRBV11-2 with TRBJ2-5; 10 nucleotides agree with TRBD1. The V gene's germline CDR1 is SGHAT and CDR2 FQNNGV. The CDR3 spans 15 residues. V lost 1 base, J lost 3 bases, and 2 bases stayed unmatched. This CDR3 is CASSLGGTGEETQYF. The CDR3 region has the DNA TGTGCCAGCAGCTTAGGAGGGACAGGGGAAGAGACCCAGTACTTC.